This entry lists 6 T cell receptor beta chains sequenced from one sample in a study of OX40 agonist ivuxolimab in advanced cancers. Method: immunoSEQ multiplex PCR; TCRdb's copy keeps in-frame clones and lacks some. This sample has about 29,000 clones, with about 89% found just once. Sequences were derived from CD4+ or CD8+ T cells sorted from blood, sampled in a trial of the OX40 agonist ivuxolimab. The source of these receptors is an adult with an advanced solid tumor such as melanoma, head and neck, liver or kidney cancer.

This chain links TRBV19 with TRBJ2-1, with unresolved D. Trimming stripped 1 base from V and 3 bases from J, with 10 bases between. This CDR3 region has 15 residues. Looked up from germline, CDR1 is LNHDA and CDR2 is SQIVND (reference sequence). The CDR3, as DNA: TGTGCCAGTAGTATAGCGGGCGGAGTCTACAATGAGCAGTTCTTC. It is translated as CASSIAGGVYNEQFF.

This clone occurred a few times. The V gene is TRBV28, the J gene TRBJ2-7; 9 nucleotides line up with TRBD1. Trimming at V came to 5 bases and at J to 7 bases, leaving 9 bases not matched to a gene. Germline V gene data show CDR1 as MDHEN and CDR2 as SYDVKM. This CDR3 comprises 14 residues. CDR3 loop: CASSRGTGSKEQYF. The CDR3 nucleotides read TGTGCCAGCAGTCGAGGGACAGGGAGTAAGGAGCAGTACTTC.

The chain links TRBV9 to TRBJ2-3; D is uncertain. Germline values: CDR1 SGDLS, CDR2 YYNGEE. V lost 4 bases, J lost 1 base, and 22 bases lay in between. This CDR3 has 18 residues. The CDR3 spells CASSPPFIVGYRTDTQYF. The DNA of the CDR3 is TGTGCCAGCAGCCCTCCCTTCATCGTCGGGTATCGCACAGATACGCAGTATTTT.

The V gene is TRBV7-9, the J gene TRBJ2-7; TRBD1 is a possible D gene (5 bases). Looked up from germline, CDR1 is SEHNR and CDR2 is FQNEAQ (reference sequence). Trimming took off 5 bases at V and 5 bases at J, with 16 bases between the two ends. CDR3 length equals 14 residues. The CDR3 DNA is TGTGCCAGCAGCACAGACAGCTCTCTCCACGAGCAGTACTTC. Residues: CASSTDSSLHEQYF.

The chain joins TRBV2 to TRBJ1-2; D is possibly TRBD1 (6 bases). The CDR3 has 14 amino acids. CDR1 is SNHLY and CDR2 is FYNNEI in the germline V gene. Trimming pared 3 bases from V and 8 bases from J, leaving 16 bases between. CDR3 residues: CASSDYNLGGGYTF. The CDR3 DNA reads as TGTGCCAGCAGTGACTACAATTTGGGGGGCGGCTACACCTTC.

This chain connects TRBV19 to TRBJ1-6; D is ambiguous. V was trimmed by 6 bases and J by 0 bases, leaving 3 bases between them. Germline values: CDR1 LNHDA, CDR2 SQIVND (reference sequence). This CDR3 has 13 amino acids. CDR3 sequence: CASRGSYNSPLHF. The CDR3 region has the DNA TGTGCCAGTAGGGGCTCCTATAATTCACCCCTCCACTTT.